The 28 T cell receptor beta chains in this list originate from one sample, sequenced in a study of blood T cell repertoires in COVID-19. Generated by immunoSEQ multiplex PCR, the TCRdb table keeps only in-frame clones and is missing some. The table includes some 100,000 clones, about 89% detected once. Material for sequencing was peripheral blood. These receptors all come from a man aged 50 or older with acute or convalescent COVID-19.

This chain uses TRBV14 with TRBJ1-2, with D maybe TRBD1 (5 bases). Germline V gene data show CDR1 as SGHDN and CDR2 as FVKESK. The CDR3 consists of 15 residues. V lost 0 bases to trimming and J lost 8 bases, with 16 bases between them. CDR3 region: CASSQDSGRAGGYTF. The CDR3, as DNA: TGTGCCAGCAGCCAAGATAGTGGCAGGGCGGGAGGCTACACCTTC.

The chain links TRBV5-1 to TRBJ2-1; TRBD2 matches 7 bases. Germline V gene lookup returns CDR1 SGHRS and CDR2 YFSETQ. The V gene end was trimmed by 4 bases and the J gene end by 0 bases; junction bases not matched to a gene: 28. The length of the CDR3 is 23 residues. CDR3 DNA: TGCGCCAGCAGCCTGCCAAGGGTCGAACTAGCGCGGACGGAGTATGGCTCCTACAATGAGCAGTTCTTC. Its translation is CASSLPRVELARTEYGSYNEQFF.

In DNA form, the CDR3 reads TGTGCCAGTCTCTCCAGGGGGCGAGCCACTGAAGCTTTCTTT. Its translation is CASLSRGRATEAFF. This rearrangement joins TRBV28 to TRBJ1-1; 8 bases align to TRBD1. Germline V gene lookup returns CDR1 MDHEN and CDR2 SYDVKM. With V trimmed by 9 bases and J by 4 bases, 10 bases remained unmatched. The CDR3 totals 14 residues.

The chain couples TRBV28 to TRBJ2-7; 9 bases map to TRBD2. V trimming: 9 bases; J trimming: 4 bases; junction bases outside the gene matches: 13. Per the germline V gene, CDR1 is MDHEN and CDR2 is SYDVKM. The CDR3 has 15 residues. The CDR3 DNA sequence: TGTGCCAGTACAGCAGCGGCGGGAGGGTTTTACGAGCAGTACTTC. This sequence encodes CASTAAAGGFYEQYF.

The CDR3 DNA is TGTGCCAGCAGCCCAAGGGCTAGCGGGGTCACCGGGGAGCTGTTTTTT. It translates to CASSPRASGVTGELFF. V gene TRBV7-9 combines with J gene TRBJ2-2; TRBD2 aligns across 9 bases. The CDR3 length is 16 residues. Unmatched junction bases numbered 8, after V lost 5 bases and J lost 4 bases. Germline CDR1 reads SEHNR; CDR2 reads FQNEAQ (reference sequence).

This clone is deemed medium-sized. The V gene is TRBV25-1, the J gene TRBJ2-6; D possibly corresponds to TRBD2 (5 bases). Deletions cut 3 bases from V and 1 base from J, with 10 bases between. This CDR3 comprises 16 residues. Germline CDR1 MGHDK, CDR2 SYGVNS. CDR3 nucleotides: TGTGCCAGCAGTGAGTGGGAGATGTCTGGGGCCAACGTCCTGACTTTC. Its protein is CASSEWEMSGANVLTF.

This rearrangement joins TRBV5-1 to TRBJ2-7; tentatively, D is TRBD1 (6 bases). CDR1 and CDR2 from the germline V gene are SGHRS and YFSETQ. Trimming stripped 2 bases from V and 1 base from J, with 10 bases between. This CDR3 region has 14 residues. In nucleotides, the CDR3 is TGCGCCAGCAGCTTCGAAGGGGGTTCCTACGAGCAGTACTTC. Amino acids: CASSFEGGSYEQYF.

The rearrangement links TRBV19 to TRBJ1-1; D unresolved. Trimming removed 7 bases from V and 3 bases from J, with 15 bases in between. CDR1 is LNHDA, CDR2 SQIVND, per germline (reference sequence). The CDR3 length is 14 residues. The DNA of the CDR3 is TGTGCCAGTACCCCACCGGTTTCGCACACTGAAGCTTTCTTT. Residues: CASTPPVSHTEAFF. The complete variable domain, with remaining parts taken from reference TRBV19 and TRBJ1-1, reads DGGITQSPKYLFRKEGQNVTLSCEQNLNHDAMYWYRQDPGQGLRLIYYSQIVNDFQKGDIAEGYSVSREKKESFPLTVTSAQKNPTAFYLCASTPPVSHTEAFFGQGTRLTVV.

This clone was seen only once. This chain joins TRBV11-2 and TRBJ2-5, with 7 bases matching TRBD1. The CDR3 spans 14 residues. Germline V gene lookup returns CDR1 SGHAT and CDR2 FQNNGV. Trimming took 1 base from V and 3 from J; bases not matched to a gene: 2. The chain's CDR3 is CASSLGQGKETQYF. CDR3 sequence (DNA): TGTGCCAGCAGCTTAGGACAGGGTAAAGAGACCCAGTACTTC.

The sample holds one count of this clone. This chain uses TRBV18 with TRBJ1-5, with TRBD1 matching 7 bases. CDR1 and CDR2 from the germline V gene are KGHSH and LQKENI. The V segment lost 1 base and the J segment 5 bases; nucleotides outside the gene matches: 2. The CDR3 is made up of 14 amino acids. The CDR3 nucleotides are TGTGCCAGCTCACCACAGGGGGCAGATCAGCCCCAGCATTTT. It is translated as CASSPQGADQPQHF. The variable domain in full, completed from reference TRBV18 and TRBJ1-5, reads NAGVMQNPRHLVRRRGQEARLRCSPMKGHSHVYWYRQLPEEGLKFMVYLQKENIIDESGMPKERFSAEFPKEGPSILRIQQVVRGDSAAYFCASSPQGADQPQHFGDGTRLSIL.

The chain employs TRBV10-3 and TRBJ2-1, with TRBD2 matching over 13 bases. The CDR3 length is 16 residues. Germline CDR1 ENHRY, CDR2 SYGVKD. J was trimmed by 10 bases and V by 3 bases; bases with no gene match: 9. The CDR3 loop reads CAISDVGLAGAGEQFF. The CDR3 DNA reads TGTGCCATCAGTGATGTAGGACTAGCGGGAGCCGGGGAGCAGTTCTTC.

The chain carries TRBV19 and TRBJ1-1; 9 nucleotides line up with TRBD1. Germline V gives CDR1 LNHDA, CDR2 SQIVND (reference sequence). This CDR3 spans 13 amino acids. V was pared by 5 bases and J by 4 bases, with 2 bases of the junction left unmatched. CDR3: CASSEDRGTEAFF. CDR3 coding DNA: TGTGCCAGTAGTGAGGACAGGGGCACTGAAGCTTTCTTT.

The CDR3 nucleotides are TGTGCCAGCAGTGAGGCAAGTACCTCCGGAGCTTCCCACCGCGGCTATGGCTACACCTTC. Residues: CASSEASTSGASHRGYGYTF. The chain has TRBV6-1 and TRBJ1-2; D is uncertain. Trimming stripped 3 bases from V and 4 bases from J, with 30 bases between. This CDR3 comprises 20 residues. Germline V gives CDR1 MNHNS, CDR2 SASEGT.

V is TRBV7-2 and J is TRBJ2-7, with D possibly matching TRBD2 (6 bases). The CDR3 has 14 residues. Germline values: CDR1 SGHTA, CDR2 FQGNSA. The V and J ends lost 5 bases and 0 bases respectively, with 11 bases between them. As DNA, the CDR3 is TGTGCCAGCAGCCGCGCGGGGAGCTCCTACGAGCAGTACTTC. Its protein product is CASSRAGSSYEQYF.

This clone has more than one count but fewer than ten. In DNA, the CDR3 is TGCAGTGCTAGTTATGTGGGGACTAGCGGAAAGAGCTCCTACAATGAGCAGTTCTTC. Amino acid sequence: CSASYVGTSGKSSYNEQFF. The chain employs TRBV20-1 and TRBJ2-1, with 11 bases lining up with TRBD2. CDR1 DFQATT and CDR2 SNEGSKA come from the germline V gene (reference sequence). The CDR3 contains 19 residues. V lost 3 bases to trimming and J lost 0 bases; unmatched junction nucleotides: 13.

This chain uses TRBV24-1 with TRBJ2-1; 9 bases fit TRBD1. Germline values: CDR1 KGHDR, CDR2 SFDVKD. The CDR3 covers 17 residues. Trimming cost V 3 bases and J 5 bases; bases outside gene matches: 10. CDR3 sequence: CATSDGTGKVLDNEQFF. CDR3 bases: TGTGCCACCAGTGATGGGACAGGGAAAGTATTGGACAATGAGCAGTTCTTC.

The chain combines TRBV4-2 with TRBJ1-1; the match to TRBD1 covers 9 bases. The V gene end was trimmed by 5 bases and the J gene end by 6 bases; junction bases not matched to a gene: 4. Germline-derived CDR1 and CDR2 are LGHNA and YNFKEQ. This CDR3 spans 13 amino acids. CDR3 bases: TGTGCCAGCAGCAGGACAGGGGCGGCTGAAGCTTTCTTT. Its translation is CASSRTGAAEAFF.

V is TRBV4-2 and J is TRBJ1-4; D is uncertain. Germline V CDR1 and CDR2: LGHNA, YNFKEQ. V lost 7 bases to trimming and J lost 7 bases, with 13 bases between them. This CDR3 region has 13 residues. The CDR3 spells CASTSLAGEKLFF. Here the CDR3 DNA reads TGTGCCAGCACCTCCCTTGCCGGTGAAAAACTGTTTTTT.

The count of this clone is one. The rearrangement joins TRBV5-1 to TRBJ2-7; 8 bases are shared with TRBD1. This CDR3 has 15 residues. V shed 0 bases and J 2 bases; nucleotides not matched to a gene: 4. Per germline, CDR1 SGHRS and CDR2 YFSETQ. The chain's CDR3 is CASSLGQGSAYEQYF. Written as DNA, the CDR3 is TGCGCCAGCAGCTTGGGACAGGGGAGCGCCTACGAGCAGTACTTC.

This chain's CDR3 is CAWRRGIANTGELFF. DNA for the CDR3: TGTGCCTGGCGGAGAGGGATCGCGAACACCGGGGAGCTGTTTTTT. V usage is TRBV30 and J usage is TRBJ2-2; possible D gene TRBD2, 5 bases. V was trimmed by 5 bases and J by 0 bases, leaving 13 bases between them. The CDR3 is made up of 15 amino acids. Germline-derived CDR1 and CDR2 are GTSNPN and SVGIG (reference sequence).

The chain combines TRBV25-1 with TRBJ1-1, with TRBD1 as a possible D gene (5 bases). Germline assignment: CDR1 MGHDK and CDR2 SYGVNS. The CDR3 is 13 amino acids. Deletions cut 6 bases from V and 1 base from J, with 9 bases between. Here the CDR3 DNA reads TGTGCCAGCAGGGCTACAGGGAACACTGAAGCTTTCTTT. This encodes CASRATGNTEAFF.

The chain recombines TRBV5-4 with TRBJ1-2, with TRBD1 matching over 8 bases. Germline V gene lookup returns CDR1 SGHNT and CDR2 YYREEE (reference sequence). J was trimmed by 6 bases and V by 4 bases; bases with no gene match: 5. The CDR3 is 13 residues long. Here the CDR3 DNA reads TGTGCCAGCAGCAGACAGGGGAGCCATGGCTACACCTTC. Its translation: CASSRQGSHGYTF. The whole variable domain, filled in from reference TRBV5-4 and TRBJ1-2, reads ETGVTQSPTHLIKTRGQQVTLRCSSQSGHNTVSWYQQALGQGPQFIFQYYREEENGRGNFPPRFSGLQFPNYSSELNVNALELDDSALYLCASSRQGSHGYTFGSGTRLTVV.

CDR3 bases: TGTGCCAGCAGCTCTCTCCCAGCGGGAGGGCCCCACAATGAGCAGTTCTTC. This sequence encodes CASSSLPAGGPHNEQFF. The gene calls are TRBV11-2 and TRBJ2-1; 10 bases align to TRBD2. CDR1 and CDR2 (germline): SGHAT, FQNNGV. Trimming at V came to 4 bases and at J to 5 bases, leaving 11 bases not matched to a gene. The CDR3 extends over 17 amino acids.

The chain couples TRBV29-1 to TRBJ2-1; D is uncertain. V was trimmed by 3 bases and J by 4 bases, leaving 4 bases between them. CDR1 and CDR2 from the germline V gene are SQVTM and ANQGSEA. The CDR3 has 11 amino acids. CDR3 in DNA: TGCAGCGTTGAGCGGTACAATGAGCAGTTCTTC. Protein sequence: CSVERYNEQFF.

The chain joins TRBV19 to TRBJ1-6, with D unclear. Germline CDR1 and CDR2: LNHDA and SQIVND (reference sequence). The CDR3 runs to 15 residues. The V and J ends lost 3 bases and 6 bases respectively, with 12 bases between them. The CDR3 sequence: CASSISGGVNSPLHF. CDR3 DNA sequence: TGTGCCAGTAGTATCTCCGGTGGAGTTAATTCACCCCTCCACTTT.

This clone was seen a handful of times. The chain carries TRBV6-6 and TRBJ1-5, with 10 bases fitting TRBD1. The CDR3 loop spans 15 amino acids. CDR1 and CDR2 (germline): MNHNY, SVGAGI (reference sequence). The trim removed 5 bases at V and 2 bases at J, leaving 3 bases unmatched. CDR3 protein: CASSRDRGGNQPQHF. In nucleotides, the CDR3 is TGTGCCAGCAGTCGGGACAGGGGTGGCAATCAGCCCCAGCATTTT.

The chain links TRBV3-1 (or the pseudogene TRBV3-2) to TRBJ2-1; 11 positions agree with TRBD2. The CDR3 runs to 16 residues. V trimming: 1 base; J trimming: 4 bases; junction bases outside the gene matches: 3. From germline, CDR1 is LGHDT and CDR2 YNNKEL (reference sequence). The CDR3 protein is CASSQAGTSGYNEQFF. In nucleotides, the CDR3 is TGTGCCAGCAGCCAAGCCGGGACTAGCGGTTACAATGAGCAGTTCTTC.

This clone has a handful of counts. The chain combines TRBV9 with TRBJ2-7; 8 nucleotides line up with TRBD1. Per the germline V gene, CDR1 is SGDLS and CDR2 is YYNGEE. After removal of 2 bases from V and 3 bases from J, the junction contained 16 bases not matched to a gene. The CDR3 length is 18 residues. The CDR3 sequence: CASSVAPSTGQVFYEQYF. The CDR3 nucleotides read TGTGCCAGCAGCGTGGCTCCCTCTACGGGACAGGTATTCTACGAGCAGTACTTC.